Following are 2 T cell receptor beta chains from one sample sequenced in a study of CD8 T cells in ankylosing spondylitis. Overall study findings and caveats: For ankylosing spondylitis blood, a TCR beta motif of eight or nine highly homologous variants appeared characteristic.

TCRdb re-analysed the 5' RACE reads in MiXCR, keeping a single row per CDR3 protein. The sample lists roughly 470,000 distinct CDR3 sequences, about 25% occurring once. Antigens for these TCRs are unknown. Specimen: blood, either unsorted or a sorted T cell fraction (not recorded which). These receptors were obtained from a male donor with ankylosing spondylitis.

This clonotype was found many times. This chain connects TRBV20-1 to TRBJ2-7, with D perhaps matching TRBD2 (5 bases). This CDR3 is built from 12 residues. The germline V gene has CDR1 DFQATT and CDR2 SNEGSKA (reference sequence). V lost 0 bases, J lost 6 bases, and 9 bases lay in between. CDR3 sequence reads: CSARDGVSEQYF. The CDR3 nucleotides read TGCAGTGCTAGAGACGGGGTCAGCGAGCAGTACTTC.

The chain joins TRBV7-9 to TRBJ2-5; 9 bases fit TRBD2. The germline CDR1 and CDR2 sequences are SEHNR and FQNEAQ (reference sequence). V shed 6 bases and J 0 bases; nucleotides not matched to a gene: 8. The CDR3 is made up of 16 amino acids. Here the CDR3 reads CASRPFLAGYQETQYF. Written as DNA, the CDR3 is TGTGCCAGCAGGCCTTTCCTAGCGGGGTACCAAGAGACCCAGTACTTC.